These 18 T cell receptor beta chains came from one sample sequenced in a study of blood T cell repertoires in COVID-19. The protocol was immunoSEQ multiplex PCR, while the TCRdb copy is restricted to in-frame clones and leaves out a portion. The data contain over 35,000 clones, around 90% of them seen just once; the ten biggest clones take up under 20%. The sequenced material came from peripheral blood. The receptor source for this set is a man aged 65 to 85 with active COVID-19.

The chain has TRBV13 and TRBJ1-3, with no clear D. Looked up from germline, CDR1 is PRHDT and CDR2 is FYEKMQ (reference sequence). There are 12 residues in the CDR3. The V gene lost 5 bases and the J gene lost 3 bases, with 5 bases spanning the gap. CDR3 in DNA: TGTGCCAGCAGCCAACTTGGAAACACCATATATTTT. This translates into CASSQLGNTIYF.

The chain employs TRBV7-9 and TRBJ2-7, with 8 bases lining up with TRBD1. CDR3 length equals 14 residues. The germline V gene has CDR1 SEHNR and CDR2 FQNEAQ (reference sequence). V trimming: 3 bases; J trimming: 6 bases; junction bases outside the gene matches: 7. CDR3 in amino acids: CASSLGQVGSEQYF. As DNA, the CDR3 is TGTGCCAGCAGCTTGGGACAGGTGGGATCCGAGCAGTACTTC.

V and J are TRBV7-9 and TRBJ2-1; D may be TRBD1 (6 bases). The CDR3 runs to 16 residues. The V end was cut by 6 bases, the J end by 8 bases, with 23 bases between. Germline assignment: CDR1 SEHNR and CDR2 FQNEAQ (reference sequence). The CDR3 protein is CASSSSSGGLDDEQFF. The CDR3 nucleotides read TGTGCCAGCAGTTCTTCCTCTGGGGGCCTTGATGATGAGCAGTTCTTC.

The V gene is TRBV7-8, the J gene TRBJ2-1; tentative D call: TRBD2 (6 bases). Per germline, CDR1 SGHVS and CDR2 FQNEAQ. The CDR3 extends over 16 amino acids. V was cut by 0 bases and J by 6 bases, with 15 bases left in between. In DNA form, the CDR3 reads TGTGCCAGCAGCTTAGCACTAGCCCTCGTTTCCAATGAGCAGTTCTTC. Its protein is CASSLALALVSNEQFF. Together with reference TRBV7-8 and TRBJ2-1, the CDR3 gives the full variable domain: GAGVSQSPRYKVAKRGQDVALRCDPISGHVSLFWYQQALGQGPEFLTYFQNEAQLDKSGLPSDRFFAERPEGSVSTLKIQRTQQEDSAVYLCASSLALALVSNEQFFGPGTRLTVL.

V usage is TRBV27 and J usage is TRBJ1-1; 8 bases match TRBD1. Germline lookup yields CDR1 MNHEY and CDR2 SMNVEV (reference sequence). Germline trimming cut 6 bases from V and 3 bases from J; bases unmatched to any gene: 3. The CDR3 is 13 amino acids. This CDR3 reads CASRTGVYTEAFF. CDR3 coding DNA: TGTGCCAGCAGGACAGGGGTCTACACTGAAGCTTTCTTT.

The J gene is TRBJ2-5, the V gene TRBV11-1; TRBD1 matches 9 bases. The germline V gene encodes CDR1 SGHAT and CDR2 FQDESV (reference sequence). V gave up 5 bases and J gave up 5 bases; unmatched junction bases: 6. This CDR3 contains 14 residues. The CDR3 DNA reads TGTGCCAGCAGCCGCCGGGACAGGGATGAGACCCAGTACTTC. The encoded protein is CASSRRDRDETQYF.

The V and J genes are TRBV7-3 and TRBJ2-2; 10 bases agree with TRBD2. Germline CDR1 SGHTA, CDR2 FQGTGA. This CDR3 is built from 17 residues. Trimming removed 5 bases from V and 0 bases from J; junction bases left unmatched: 6. CDR3 protein: CASSTLAGGTNTGELFF. The DNA of the CDR3 is TGTGCCAGCAGCACCTTAGCGGGGGGAACGAACACCGGGGAGCTGTTTTTT.

V and J are TRBV19 and TRBJ2-2; TRBD1 matches at 7 bases. This CDR3 is built from 16 residues. The ends lost 4 bases at V and 1 base at J; junction bases unmatched: 6. Germline CDR1 reads LNHDA; CDR2 reads SQIVND (reference sequence). The CDR3 protein is CASSTEGTVNTGELFF. In nucleotides, the CDR3 is TGTGCCAGTAGTACCGAAGGGACAGTGAACACCGGGGAGCTGTTTTTT.

The V gene is TRBV2, the J gene TRBJ2-7, with TRBD1 matching over 7 bases. The CDR3 covers 13 residues. The germline gives CDR1 SNHLY, CDR2 FYNNEI. The V gene end was trimmed by 7 bases and the J gene end by 6 bases; junction bases not matched to a gene: 9. The CDR3 loop reads CASMGTVAREQYF. CDR3 sequence (DNA): TGTGCCAGCATGGGGACAGTCGCTCGCGAGCAGTACTTC.

This chain links TRBV7-9 with TRBJ1-1, with D possibly TRBD1 on 5 matching bases. The ends were cut back, 3 bases at V and 5 bases at J, with 13 bases in the middle. Germline V gene data show CDR1 as SEHNR and CDR2 as FQNEAQ (reference sequence). This CDR3 comprises 14 residues. The CDR3: CASSLREGVTEAFF. CDR3 nucleotide sequence: TGTGCCAGCAGCTTGAGAGAAGGGGTAACTGAAGCTTTCTTT.

This clone was detected only a few times. The J gene is TRBJ2-3, the V gene TRBV10-3, with TRBD2 matching 9 bases. This CDR3 spans 16 amino acids. Germline V CDR1 and CDR2: ENHRY, SYGVKD. Unmatched junction bases numbered 13, after V lost 7 bases and J lost 5 bases. The CDR3 is CAITKDSGSLRDTQYF. The CDR3 DNA reads TGTGCCATCACCAAAGATAGCGGGAGTCTGAGAGATACGCAGTATTTT.

This clone was recorded once. The rearrangement uses TRBV27 and TRBJ1-5; D ambiguous. This CDR3 is built from 14 residues. The germline V gene encodes CDR1 MNHEY and CDR2 SMNVEV (reference sequence). V lost 2 bases and J lost 6, with 11 bases in between. The CDR3 DNA is TGTGCCAGCAGTTTAAGGAGAGGTAGTCAGCCCCAGCATTTT. Translated, it gives CASSLRRGSQPQHF.

The chain recombines TRBV4-2 with TRBJ2-5; 13 bases map to TRBD2. This CDR3 comprises 18 residues. Germline CDR1 reads LGHNA; CDR2 reads YNFKEQ. V dropped 0 bases and J dropped 5; count of bases not matched to a gene: 9. The CDR3 sequence: CASSQDRTSGGRGETQYF. Here the CDR3 DNA reads TGTGCCAGCAGCCAAGACCGGACTAGCGGGGGTCGGGGGGAGACCCAGTACTTC.

The chain employs TRBV11-2 and TRBJ1-4; a possible D gene is TRBD1 (6 bases). CDR1 and CDR2 from the germline V gene are SGHAT and FQNNGV. This CDR3 comprises 15 residues. Trimming took 5 bases from V and 5 from J, leaving 15 bases between them. CDR3 nucleotide sequence: TGTGCCAGCAGCCCCCGAGCGGGGGGCAATGAAAAACTGTTTTTT. This gives the protein CASSPRAGGNEKLFF.

The CDR3 loop is CATSIGTVEQPQHF. CDR3 nucleotide sequence: TGTGCCACCAGCATCGGGACAGTGGAACAGCCCCAGCATTTT. This chain uses TRBV15 with TRBJ1-5, with TRBD1 matching over 7 bases. J gave up 7 bases and V 4 bases, and 7 bases lay outside the gene matches. Germline V lookup: CDR1 LNHNV, CDR2 YYDKDF (reference sequence). This CDR3 has 14 residues.

The chain couples TRBV6-5 to TRBJ2-1; 8 nucleotides match TRBD1. The CDR3 consists of 14 residues. The trim removed 6 bases at V and 1 base at J, leaving 2 bases unmatched. Germline-derived CDR1 and CDR2 are MNHEY and SVGAGI. CDR3 sequence reads: CASRRQGSYNEQFF. Here the CDR3 DNA reads TGTGCCAGCAGACGACAGGGGTCCTACAATGAGCAGTTCTTC.

The chain carries TRBV29-1 and TRBJ2-2; 11 bases line up with TRBD1. Germline V gene lookup returns CDR1 SQVTM and CDR2 ANQGSEA. The J segment lost 5 bases and the V segment lost 4 bases, leaving 6 bases of the junction unmatched. This CDR3 spans 15 amino acids. CDR3 nucleotide sequence: TGCAGCGTTGGGACAGGGGGCATGAGGACCGGGGAGCTGTTTTTT. Protein: CSVGTGGMRTGELFF.

This rearrangement joins TRBV14 to TRBJ1-5, with a weak D call TRBD1 (6 bases). CDR1 SGHDN and CDR2 FVKESK come from the germline V gene. V shed 0 bases and J shed 6 bases, with 12 bases lying between them. The CDR3 sequence is 15 residues long. The CDR3: CASSQETGMGQPQHF. CDR3 bases: TGTGCCAGCAGCCAAGAAACAGGGATGGGTCAGCCCCAGCATTTT.